This TCR beta chain was obtained from a study of CD8 T cells in Susac syndrome. Peripheral blood CD8+ and CD4+ T cells were profiled by TCR beta sequencing. The CD8+ and CD4+ T cells were isolated magnetically using a negative isolation approach, whereas the TEMRA cells were enriched by FACS. Trimming stripped 0 bases from V and 6 bases from J, with 5 bases between. CDR1 and CDR2 from the germline V gene are SGHDT and YYEEEE. CDR3 size: 12 residues. Random hexamers were used to reverse transcribe roughly 0.45 to 1 ug of RNA. MiXCR, applied by TCRdb to the immunoSEQ multiplex PCR reads, yields one record per CDR3 protein. The sample lists 170,000 or so distinct CDR3 sequences, 90% to 95% occurring once.

The TCR sequence derives from a human donor with multiple sclerosis. The chain carries TRBV5-6 and TRBJ2-3; the D is unclear. Material: CD8+ T cells from PBMCs. In DNA form, the CDR3 reads TGTGCCAGCAGCTTGGACATGGATACGCAGTATTTT. It yields the protein CASSLDMDTQYF.